The T cell receptor (beta chain) under discussion was sequenced for a study of blood T cell repertoires in COVID-19. Generated by immunoSEQ multiplex PCR, the TCRdb table keeps only in-frame clones and is missing some. The table includes some 110,000 clones, around 80% detected once. This clone was detected only once. This CDR3 is 18 amino acids long. J was trimmed by 0 bases and V by 11 bases; bases with no gene match: 15. Germline V gene lookup returns CDR1 SNHLY and CDR2 FYNNEI. Sequences were obtained from peripheral blood. This receptor was obtained from a woman between 55 and 75 years old with acute or convalescent COVID-19. This chain uses TRBV2 with TRBJ2-3, with 12 bases identical to TRBD2. The DNA for the CDR3 is TGTGCCGCAGCAGGACCCCTAGCGGGGGGGACTAGCACAGATACGCAGTATTTT. Residues: CAAAGPLAGGTSTDTQYF.